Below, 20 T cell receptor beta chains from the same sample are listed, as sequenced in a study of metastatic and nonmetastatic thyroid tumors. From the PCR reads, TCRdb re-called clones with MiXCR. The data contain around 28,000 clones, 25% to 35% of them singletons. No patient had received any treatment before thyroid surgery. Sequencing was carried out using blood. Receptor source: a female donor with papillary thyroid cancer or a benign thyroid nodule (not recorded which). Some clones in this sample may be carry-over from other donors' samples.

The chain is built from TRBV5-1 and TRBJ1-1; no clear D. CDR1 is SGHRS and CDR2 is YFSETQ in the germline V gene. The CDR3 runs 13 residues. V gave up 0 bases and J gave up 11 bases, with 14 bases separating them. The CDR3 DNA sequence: TGCGCCAGCAGCTTGGGCTTAGTACCCGGGGCTTTCTTT. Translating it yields CASSLGLVPGAFF. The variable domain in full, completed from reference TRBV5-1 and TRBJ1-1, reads KAGVTQTPRYLIKTRGQQVTLSCSPISGHRSVSWYQQTPGQGLQFLFEYFSETQRNKGNFPGRFSGRQFSNSRSEMNVSTLELGDSALYLCASSLGLVPGAFFGQGTRLTVV.

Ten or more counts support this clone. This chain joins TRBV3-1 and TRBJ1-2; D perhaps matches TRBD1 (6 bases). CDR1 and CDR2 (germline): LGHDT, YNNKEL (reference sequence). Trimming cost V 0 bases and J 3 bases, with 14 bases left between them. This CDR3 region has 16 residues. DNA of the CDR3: TGTGCCAGCAGCCAAGAAGGGGGTTTTCCGGACTATGGCTACACCTTC. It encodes CASSQEGGFPDYGYTF. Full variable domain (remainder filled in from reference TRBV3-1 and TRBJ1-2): DTAVSQTPKYLVTQMGNDKSIKCEQNLGHDTMYWYKQDSKKFLKIMFSYNNKELIINETVPNRFSPKSPDKAHLNLHINSLELGDSAVYFCASSQEGGFPDYGYTFGSGTRLTVV.

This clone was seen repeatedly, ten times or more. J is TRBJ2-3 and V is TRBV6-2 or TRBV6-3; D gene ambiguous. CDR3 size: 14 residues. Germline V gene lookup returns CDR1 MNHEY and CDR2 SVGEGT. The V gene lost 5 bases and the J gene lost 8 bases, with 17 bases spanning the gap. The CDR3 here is CASSPIGIKATQYF. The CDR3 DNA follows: TGTGCCAGCAGTCCCATAGGAATAAAGGCTACGCAGTATTTT.

CDR3 DNA sequence: TGTGCCACCAGTGAGGGACGTCCCTCTGGGGCCAACGTCCTGACTTTC. Translated: CATSEGRPSGANVLTF. V is TRBV24-1 and J is TRBJ2-6; tentatively, D is TRBD1 or TRBD2 (5 bases each). Germline V lookup: CDR1 KGHDR, CDR2 SFDVKD. Trimming removed 4 bases from V and 0 bases from J, with 9 bases in between. There are 16 residues in the CDR3.

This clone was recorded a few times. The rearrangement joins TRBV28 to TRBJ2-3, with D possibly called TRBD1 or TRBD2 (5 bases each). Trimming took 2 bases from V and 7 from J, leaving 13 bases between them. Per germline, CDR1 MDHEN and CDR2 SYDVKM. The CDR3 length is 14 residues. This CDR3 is CASSLIGETYTQYF. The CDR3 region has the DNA TGTGCCAGCAGTTTAATAGGGGAGACGTATACGCAGTATTTT.

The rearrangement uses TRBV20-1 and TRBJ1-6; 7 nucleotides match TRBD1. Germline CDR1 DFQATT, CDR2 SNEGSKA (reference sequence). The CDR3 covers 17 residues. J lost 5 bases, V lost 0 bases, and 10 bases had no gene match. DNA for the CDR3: TGCAGTGCTAGAGATCGGCGAAGGGGGCTGGATAATTCACCCCTCCACTTT. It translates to CSARDRRRGLDNSPLHF.

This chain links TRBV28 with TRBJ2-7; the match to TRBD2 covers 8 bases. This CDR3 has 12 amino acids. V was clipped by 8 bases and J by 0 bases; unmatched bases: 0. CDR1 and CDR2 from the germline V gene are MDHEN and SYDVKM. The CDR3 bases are TGTGCCAGCGGGACTAGCTCCTACGAGCAGTACTTC. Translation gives CASGTSSYEQYF.

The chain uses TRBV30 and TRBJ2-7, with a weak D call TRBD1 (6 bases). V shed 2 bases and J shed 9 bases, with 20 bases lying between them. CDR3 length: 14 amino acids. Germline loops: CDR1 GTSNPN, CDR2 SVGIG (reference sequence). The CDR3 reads CAWSRGTLASGQYF. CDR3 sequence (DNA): TGTGCCTGGAGTAGGGGGACATTGGCCTCTGGGCAGTACTTC.

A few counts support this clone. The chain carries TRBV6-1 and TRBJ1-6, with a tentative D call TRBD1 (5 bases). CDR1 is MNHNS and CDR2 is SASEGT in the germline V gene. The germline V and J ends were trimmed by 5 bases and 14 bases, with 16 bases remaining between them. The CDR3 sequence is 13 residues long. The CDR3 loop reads CASSSYSGTTLHF. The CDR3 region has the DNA TGTGCCAGCAGTTCGTACAGTGGGACGACCCTCCACTTT.

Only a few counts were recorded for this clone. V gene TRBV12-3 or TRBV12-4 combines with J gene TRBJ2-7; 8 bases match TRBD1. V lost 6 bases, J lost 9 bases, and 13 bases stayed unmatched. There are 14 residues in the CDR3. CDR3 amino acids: CASSSGTGVARQYF. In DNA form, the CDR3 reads TGTGCCAGCAGCTCCGGGACAGGCGTGGCCAGGCAGTACTTC.

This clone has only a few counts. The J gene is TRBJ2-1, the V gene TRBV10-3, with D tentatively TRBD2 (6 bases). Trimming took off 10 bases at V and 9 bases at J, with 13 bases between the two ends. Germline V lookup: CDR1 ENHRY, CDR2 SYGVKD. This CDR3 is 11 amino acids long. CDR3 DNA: TGTGCCACCTCCGGGGAGGTTGAGCAGTTCTTC. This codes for CATSGEVEQFF.

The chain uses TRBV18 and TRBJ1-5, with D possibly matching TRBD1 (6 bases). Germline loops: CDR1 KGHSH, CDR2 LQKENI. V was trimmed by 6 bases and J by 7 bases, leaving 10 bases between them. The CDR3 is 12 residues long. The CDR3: CASSQTGQPQHF. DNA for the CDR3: TGTGCCAGCTCCCAGACAGGCCAGCCCCAGCATTTT.

Here the CDR3 reads CASSYCKEETQYF. As DNA, the CDR3 is TGTGCCAGCAGTTACTGCAAAGAAGAGACCCAGTACTTC. The chain uses TRBV6-6 and TRBJ2-5, with D unresolved. V was trimmed by 1 base and J by 3 bases, leaving 6 bases between them. The CDR3 contains 13 residues. Germline V gene data show CDR1 as MNHNY and CDR2 as SVGAGI (reference sequence).

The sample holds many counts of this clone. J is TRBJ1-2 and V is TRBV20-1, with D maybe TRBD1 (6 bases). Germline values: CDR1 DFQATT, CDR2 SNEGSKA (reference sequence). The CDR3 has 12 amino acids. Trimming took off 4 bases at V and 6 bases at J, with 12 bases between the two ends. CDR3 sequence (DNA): TGCAGTGCTAAGCCAGGGGTGCATGGCTACACCTTC. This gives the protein CSAKPGVHGYTF.

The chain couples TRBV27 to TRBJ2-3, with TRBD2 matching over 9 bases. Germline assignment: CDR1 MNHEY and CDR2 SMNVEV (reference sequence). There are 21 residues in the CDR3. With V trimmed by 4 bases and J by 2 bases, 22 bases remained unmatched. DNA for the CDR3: TGTGCCAGCAGTTCGGCCCCCTTTGCGGGAGGGCCTTCGAAACACACAGATACGCAGTATTTT. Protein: CASSSAPFAGGPSKHTDTQYF.

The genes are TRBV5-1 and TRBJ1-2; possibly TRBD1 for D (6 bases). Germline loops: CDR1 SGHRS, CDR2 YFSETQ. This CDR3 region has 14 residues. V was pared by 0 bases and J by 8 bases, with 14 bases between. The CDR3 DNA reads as TGCGCCAGCAGCTTGGACGGGGGGGCGGAGGGCTACACCTTC. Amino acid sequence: CASSLDGGAEGYTF.

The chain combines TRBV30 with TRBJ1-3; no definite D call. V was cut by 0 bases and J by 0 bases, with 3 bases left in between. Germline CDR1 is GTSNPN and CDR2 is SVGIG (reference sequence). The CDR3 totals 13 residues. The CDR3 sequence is CAWSVDSGNTIYF. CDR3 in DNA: TGTGCCTGGAGTGTGGACTCTGGAAACACCATATATTTT.

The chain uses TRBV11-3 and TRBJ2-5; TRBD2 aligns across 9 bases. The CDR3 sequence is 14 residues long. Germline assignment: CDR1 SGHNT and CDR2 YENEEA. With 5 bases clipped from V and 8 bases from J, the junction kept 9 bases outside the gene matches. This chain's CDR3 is CASSPGLASDTQYF. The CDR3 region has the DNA TGTGCCAGCAGCCCTGGACTAGCGTCTGATACCCAGTACTTC. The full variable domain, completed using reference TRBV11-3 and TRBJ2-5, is EAGVVQSPRYKIIEKKQPVAFWCNPISGHNTLYWYLQNLGQGPELLIRYENEEAVDDSQLPKDRFSAERLKGVDSTLKIQPAELGDSAVYLCASSPGLASDTQYFGPGTRLLVL.

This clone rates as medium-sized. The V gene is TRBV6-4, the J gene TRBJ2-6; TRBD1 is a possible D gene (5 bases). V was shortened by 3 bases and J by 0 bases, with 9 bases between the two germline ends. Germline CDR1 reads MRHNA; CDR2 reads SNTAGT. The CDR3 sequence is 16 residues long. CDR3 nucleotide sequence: TGTGCCAGCAGTGAGGACACGAGCTCTGGGGCCAACGTCCTGACTTTC. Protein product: CASSEDTSSGANVLTF.

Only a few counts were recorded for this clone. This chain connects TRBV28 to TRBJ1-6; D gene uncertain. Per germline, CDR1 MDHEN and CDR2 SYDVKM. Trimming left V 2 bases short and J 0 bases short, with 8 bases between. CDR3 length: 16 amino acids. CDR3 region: CASSLRSSSYNSPLHF. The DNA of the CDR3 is TGTGCCAGCAGTTTACGGTCAAGCTCCTATAATTCACCCCTCCACTTT.